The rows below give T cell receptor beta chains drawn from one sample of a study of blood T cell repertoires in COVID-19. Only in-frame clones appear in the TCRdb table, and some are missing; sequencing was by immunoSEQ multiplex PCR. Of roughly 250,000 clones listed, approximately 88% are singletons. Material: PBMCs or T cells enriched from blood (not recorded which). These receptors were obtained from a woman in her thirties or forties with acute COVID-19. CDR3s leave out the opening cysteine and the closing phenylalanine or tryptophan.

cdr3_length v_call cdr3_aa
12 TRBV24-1 ATSEGQGGTEAF
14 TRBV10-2 ASSEWLQGPNQPQH
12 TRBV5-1 ASSSGTLNTEAF
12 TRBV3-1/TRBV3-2 ASRQTGSSYEQY
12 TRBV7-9 ASSPGTNNQPQH
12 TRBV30 AWSGTAVYNEQF
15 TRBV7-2 ASSLRWLATSTDTQY
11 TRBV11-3 ASSLSGTGELF
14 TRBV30 AWSPLARRYQETQY
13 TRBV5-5 ASSQSTGWDTEAF
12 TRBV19 ASSIRGAGETQY
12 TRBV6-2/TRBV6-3 ASSPSPRGRELF
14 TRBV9 ASSVDGRELPETQY
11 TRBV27 ASGVGRLGGYT
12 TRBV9 ASSVERQSDTQY
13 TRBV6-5 ASSKTPGQSYEQY
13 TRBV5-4 ASSLEQSFQYGYT
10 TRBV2 ASIREGEKLF
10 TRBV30 AWSATAYEQY
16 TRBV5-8 ASSLGASGRAGTDTQY
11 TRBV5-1 ASSLRSYNEQF
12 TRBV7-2 ASSLISLTAVAF
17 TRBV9 ASSDRGTSGSVGTDTQY
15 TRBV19 ASGTSGRTGGGETQY
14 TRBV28 ASSSPTSGSPYEQY
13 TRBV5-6 ASSSGQGGNQPQH
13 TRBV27 ASSSRASLNTEAF
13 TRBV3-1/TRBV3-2 ASSETSLSGNTIY
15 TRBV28 ASSFGYGGSSGNTIY
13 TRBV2 ASSGGLAGGVEQF
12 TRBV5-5 ASSLAPGGTEAF